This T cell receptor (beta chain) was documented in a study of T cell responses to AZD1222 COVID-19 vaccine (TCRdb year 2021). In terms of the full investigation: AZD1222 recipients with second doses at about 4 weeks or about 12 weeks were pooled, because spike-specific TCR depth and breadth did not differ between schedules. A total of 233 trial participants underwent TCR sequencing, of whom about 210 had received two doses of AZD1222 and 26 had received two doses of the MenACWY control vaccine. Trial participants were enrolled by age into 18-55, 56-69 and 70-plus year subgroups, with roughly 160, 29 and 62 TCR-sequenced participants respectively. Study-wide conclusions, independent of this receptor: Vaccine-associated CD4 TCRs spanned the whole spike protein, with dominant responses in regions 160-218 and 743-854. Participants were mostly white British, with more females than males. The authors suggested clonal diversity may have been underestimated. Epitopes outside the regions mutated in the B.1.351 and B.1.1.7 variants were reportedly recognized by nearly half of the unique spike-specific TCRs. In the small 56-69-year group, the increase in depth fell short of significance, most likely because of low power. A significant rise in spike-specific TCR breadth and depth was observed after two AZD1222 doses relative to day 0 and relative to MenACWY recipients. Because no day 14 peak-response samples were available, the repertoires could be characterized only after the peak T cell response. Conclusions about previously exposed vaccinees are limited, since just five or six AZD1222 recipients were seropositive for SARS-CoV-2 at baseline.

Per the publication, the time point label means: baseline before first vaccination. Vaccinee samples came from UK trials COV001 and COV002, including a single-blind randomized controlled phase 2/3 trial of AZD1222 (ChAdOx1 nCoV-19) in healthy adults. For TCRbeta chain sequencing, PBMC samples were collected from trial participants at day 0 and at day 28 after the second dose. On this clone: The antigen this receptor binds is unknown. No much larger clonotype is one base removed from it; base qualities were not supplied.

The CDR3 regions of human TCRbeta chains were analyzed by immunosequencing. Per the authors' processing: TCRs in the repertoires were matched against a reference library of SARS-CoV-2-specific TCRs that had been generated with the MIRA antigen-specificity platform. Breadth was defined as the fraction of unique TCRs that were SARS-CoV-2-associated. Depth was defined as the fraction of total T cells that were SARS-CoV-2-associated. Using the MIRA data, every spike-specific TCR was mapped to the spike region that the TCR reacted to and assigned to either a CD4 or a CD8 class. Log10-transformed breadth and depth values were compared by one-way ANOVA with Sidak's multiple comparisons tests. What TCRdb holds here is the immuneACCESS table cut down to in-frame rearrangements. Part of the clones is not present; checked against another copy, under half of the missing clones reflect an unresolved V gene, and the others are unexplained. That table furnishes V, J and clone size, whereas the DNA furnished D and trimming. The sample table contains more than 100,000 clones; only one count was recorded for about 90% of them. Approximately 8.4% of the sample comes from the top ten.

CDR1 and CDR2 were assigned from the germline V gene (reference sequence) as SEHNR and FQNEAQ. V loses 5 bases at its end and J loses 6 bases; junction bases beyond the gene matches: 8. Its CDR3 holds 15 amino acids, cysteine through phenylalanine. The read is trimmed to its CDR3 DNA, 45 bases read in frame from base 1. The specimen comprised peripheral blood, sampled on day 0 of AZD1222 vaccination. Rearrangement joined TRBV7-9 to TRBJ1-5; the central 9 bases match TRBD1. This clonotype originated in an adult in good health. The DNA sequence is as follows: TGTGCCAGCAGCACAGGACAGGGGTTTACTCAGCCCCAGCATTTT. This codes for CASSTGQGFTQPQHF.